This T cell receptor beta chain was observed in a study of blood T cell repertoires in COVID-19. About the study: The United States, Italy and Spain supplied acute and convalescent COVID-19 samples.

The V gene lost 6 bases and the J gene lost 4 bases, with 10 bases spanning the gap. CDR1 is LGHDT and CDR2 is YNNKEL in the germline V gene (reference sequence). The CDR3 loop spans 13 amino acids. Profiled with immunoSEQ multiplex PCR; TCRdb holds only in-frame clones, not every one. The sample lists under 250,000 clones, more than 70% occurring once. The rearrangement links TRBV3-1 (or the pseudogene TRBV3-2) to TRBJ2-1; tentative D call: TRBD2 (6 bases). What was sequenced was peripheral blood. The origin of this receptor is a man in his forties with active or convalescent COVID-19. The CDR3 here is CASSSTRYNEQFF. CDR3 nucleotides: TGTGCCAGCAGTTCGACTAGGTACAATGAGCAGTTCTTC.